This paragraph reports one TCR beta chain. The antigen is unknown. This sample was taken from a study of T cells in Graves' hyperthyroidism and ophthalmopathy. General observations from the study: Researchers report that a 13 V-J model separated ophthalmopathy from stable hyperthyroidism.

Regions amplified from RNA transcripts were the TCR beta CDR3 regions. Initially, a first-round RT-PCR of the TCR CDR3 employed the HTBI primer set. MiXCR was run by TCRdb on the multiplex PCR reads, yielding one entry per CDR3 protein. The sample carries nearly 750,000 distinct CDR3 sequences, 35% recorded once. Germline V gene data show CDR1 as SNHLY and CDR2 as FYNNEI. Trimming stripped 6 bases from V and 2 bases from J, with 12 bases between. This CDR3 has 14 amino acids. Sequenced material: blood. The sequence was obtained from a woman aged 40 to 50 with Graves' hyperthyroidism. This chain uses TRBV2 with TRBJ2-3; D ambiguous. As DNA, the CDR3 is TGTGCCAGCAGCCAGGCGCTTCCCACAGATACGCAGTATTTT. Protein product: CASSQALPTDTQYF.